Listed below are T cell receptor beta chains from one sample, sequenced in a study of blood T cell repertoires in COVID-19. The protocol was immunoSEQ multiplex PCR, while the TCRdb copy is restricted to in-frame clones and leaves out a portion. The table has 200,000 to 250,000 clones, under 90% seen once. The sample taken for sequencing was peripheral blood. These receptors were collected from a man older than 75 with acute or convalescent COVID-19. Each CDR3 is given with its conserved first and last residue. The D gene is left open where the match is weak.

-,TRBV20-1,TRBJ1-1,TGCAGTGCTAACAGAAACACTGAAGCTTTCTTT,CSANRNTEAFF
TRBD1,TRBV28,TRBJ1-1,TGTGCCAGCAGTGCAGGGGGCGCGAGGAACACTGAAGCTTTCTTT,CASSAGGARNTEAFF
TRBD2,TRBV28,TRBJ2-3,TGTGCCAGCAGTTCCCCCGCTAGCGGTTACACAGATACGCAGTATTTT,CASSSPASGYTDTQYF
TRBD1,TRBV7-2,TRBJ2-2,TGTGCCAGCAGCTTTGGGCAGGGGGACACCGGGGAGCTGTTTTTT,CASSFGQGDTGELFF
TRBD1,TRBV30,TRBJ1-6,TGTGCCTGGAGTCCAGGACAGGAGAATTCACCCCTCCACTTT,CAWSPGQENSPLHF
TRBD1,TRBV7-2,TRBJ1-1,TGTGCCAGCAGCCAAGGACAGGGATCCACTGAAGCTTTCTTT,CASSQGQGSTEAFF
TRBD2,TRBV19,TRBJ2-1,TGTGCCAGTGCACTAGCGCTTTCCTACAATGAGCAGTTCTTC,CASALALSYNEQFF
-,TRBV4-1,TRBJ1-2,TGCGCCAGCAGCCAAGGCGAAGCGATTAACTATGGCTACACCTTC,CASSQGEAINYGYTF
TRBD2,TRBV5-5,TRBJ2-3,TGTGCCAGCAGCTCCTTCTCCCCAGGACTAGCGGGGACTACAGATACGCAGTATTTT,CASSSFSPGLAGTTDTQYF
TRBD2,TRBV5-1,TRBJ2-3,TGCGCCAGCAGCTCGGGACTAGCGGGAGGGACAGATACGCAGTATTTT,CASSSGLAGGTDTQYF
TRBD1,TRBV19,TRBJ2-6,TGTGCCAGTAGACCCCCCGGGGGACAGGGATCCTCTGGGGCCAACGTCCTGACTTTC,CASRPPGGQGSSGANVLTF
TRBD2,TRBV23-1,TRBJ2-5,TGCGCCAGCAGTCAACGACTCTCCGTGGGTGGACTAGCGGCAAGACGGAGGGGCCAAGAGACCCAGTACTTC,CASSQRLSVGGLAARRRGQETQYF
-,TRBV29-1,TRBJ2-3,TGCAGCGTTGCAAGGGGGGGACGGGTGACAGATACGCAGTATTTT,CSVARGGRVTDTQYF
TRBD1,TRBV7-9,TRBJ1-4,TGTGCCAGCAGCTTGTCCTTGGACAGGGGGCAAAAACTGTTTTTT,CASSLSLDRGQKLFF
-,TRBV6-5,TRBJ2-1,TGTGCCACGCAGAGGATCTACAATGAGCAGTTCTTC,CATQRIYNEQFF
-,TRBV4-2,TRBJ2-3,TGTGCCAGCAGCCAAGAGAGGCTGACAGATACGCAGTATTTT,CASSQERLTDTQYF
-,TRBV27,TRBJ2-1,TGTGCCAGCAGTGCGTACAATGAGCAGTTCTTC,CASSAYNEQFF
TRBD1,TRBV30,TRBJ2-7,TGTGCCTGGAGGCCCCCGGGACAGGGACCTAGAAAGCAGTACTTC,CAWRPPGQGPRKQYF
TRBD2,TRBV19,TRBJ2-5,TGTGCCAGTAGTACCGGGACTAGCGGGGCCCCCGCCCAAGAGACCCAGTACTTC,CASSTGTSGAPAQETQYF
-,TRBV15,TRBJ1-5,TGTGCCACCAGCAGAGATTTAGGGGTGATGGGCAATCAGCCCCAGCATTTT,CATSRDLGVMGNQPQHF